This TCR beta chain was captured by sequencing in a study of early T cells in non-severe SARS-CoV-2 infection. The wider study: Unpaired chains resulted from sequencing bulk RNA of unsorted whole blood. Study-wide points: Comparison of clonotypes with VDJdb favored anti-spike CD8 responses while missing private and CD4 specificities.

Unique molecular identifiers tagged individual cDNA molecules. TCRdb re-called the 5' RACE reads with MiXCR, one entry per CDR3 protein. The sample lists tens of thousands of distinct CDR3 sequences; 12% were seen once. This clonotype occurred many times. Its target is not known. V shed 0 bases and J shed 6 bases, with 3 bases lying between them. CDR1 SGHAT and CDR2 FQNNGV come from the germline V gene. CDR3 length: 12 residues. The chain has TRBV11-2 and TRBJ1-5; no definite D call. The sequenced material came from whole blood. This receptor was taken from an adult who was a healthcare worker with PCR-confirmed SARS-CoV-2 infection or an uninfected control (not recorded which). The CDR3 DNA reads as TGTGCCAGCAGCTTAGAGTCTCAGCCCCAGCATTTT. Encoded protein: CASSLESQPQHF.